The 26 T cell receptor beta chains below come from one sample, sequenced in a study of follicular helper T cells after annual influenza vaccination. This table comes from immunoSEQ multiplex PCR, and its TCRdb copy is limited to in-frame clones, with some not included. The sample shows around 1,500 clones, approximately 88% of them seen only once. Regarding time point: 2015-2016 season, pre-vaccination. Sample: CXCR5+ CD38- circulating T follicular helper cells from blood, taken on the day of influenza vaccination. Subset indicated: circulating Tfh, non-naive CD4+CXCR5+PD-1+ (ICOS+CD38+ or ICOS-CD38-). The receptors shown here come from an adult who received the influenza vaccine.

The chain carries TRBV7-3 and TRBJ1-5; 7 nucleotides align to TRBD1. In germline, CDR1 is SGHTA, CDR2 FQGTGA. CDR3 size: 13 residues. Unmatched junction bases numbered 7, after V lost 5 bases and J lost 9 bases. This CDR3 is CASSENRGGPQHF. CDR3 nucleotide sequence: TGTGCCAGCAGCGAAAACAGGGGAGGGCCCCAGCATTTT.

The CDR3 DNA is TGTGCCAGCAGTGCCCCTGGGGGGGTGGGCAATCAGCCCCAGCATTTT. Its protein is CASSAPGGVGNQPQHF. The chain links TRBV6-1 to TRBJ1-5, with TRBD1 as a possible D gene (5 bases). The germline CDR1 and CDR2 sequences are MNHNS and SASEGT. CDR3 size: 16 residues. Trimming removed 4 bases from V and 2 bases from J, with 15 bases in between.

J is TRBJ2-7 and V is TRBV6-6; possibly TRBD2 for D (5 bases). CDR3 length: 12 amino acids. From germline, CDR1 is MNHNY and CDR2 SVGAGI (reference sequence). V was trimmed by 6 bases and J by 7 bases, leaving 13 bases between them. The CDR3 loop reads CASRTNRGEQYF. In nucleotides, the CDR3 is TGTGCCAGCAGAACGAATCGGGGTGAGCAGTACTTC.

The rearrangement uses TRBV2 and TRBJ1-4, with TRBD1 identical over 9 bases. The trim removed 6 bases at V and 6 bases at J, leaving 8 bases unmatched. This CDR3 has 15 residues. CDR1 is SNHLY and CDR2 is FYNNEI in the germline V gene. The CDR3 DNA reads TGTGCCAGCAGCGGACAGGGGACGAAGCATGAAAAACTGTTTTTT. Its protein is CASSGQGTKHEKLFF.

This chain joins TRBV30 and TRBJ2-2; the D gene is possibly TRBD2 (5 bases). This CDR3 spans 15 amino acids. The germline gives CDR1 GTSNPN, CDR2 SVGIG (reference sequence). The V end lost 6 bases, the J end lost 1 base, and 15 bases lay between the germline ends. The CDR3 loop reads CACTEPGRNTGELFF. DNA for the CDR3: TGTGCCTGTACTGAACCGGGGAGGAACACCGGGGAGCTGTTTTTT.

The chain links TRBV15 to TRBJ1-2; D is perhaps TRBD1 (6 bases). The V end was cut by 1 base, the J end by 3 bases, with 12 bases between. This CDR3 contains 15 residues. The germline CDR1 and CDR2 sequences are LNHNV and YYDKDF (reference sequence). CDR3 in DNA: TGTGCCACCAGCAGAGTTGCAGGGGAGGACTATGGCTACACCTTC. It yields the protein CATSRVAGEDYGYTF.

The rearrangement joins TRBV5-1 to TRBJ2-7; 9 bases map to TRBD1. CDR1 is SGHRS and CDR2 is YFSETQ in the germline V gene. The CDR3 is 15 amino acids. J was trimmed by 5 bases and V by 3 bases; bases with no gene match: 9. The CDR3, as DNA: TGCGCCAGCAGCTCCGGGGACAGGGCGGTACACGAGCAGTACTTC. Encoded protein: CASSSGDRAVHEQYF.

This clone was recorded once. The chain combines TRBV7-2 with TRBJ1-2; perhaps TRBD1 as D (5 bases). The germline V gene has CDR1 SGHTA and CDR2 FQGNSA. V shed 2 bases and J shed 5 bases, with 15 bases lying between them. The CDR3 is 15 residues long. CDR3: CASSLNLGGGYGYTF. The CDR3 nucleotides are TGTGCCAGCAGCTTAAATTTGGGGGGTGGATATGGCTACACCTTC.

The CDR3 is CASSPEASGGVPKYF. In DNA, the CDR3 is TGTGCCAGTAGTCCGGAGGCTAGCGGGGGTGTCCCCAAGTACTTC. This chain connects TRBV19 to TRBJ2-7; 10 nucleotides match TRBD2. The CDR3 has 15 residues. The trim removed 5 bases at V and 11 bases at J, leaving 15 bases unmatched. The germline V gene encodes CDR1 LNHDA and CDR2 SQIVND (reference sequence).

The rearrangement uses TRBV5-1 and TRBJ2-5, with D possibly TRBD2 on 6 matching bases. This CDR3 spans 14 amino acids. V was clipped by 4 bases and J by 5 bases, with 15 bases between them. Germline CDR1 reads SGHRS; CDR2 reads YFSETQ. CDR3 coding DNA: TGCGCCAGCAGCCAAACTAGCACTGCGGAGACCCAGTACTTC. Protein sequence: CASSQTSTAETQYF.

V is TRBV6-5 and J is TRBJ1-6; D is perhaps TRBD1 (5 bases). The V and J ends lost 2 bases and 6 bases respectively, with 11 bases between them. From germline, CDR1 is MNHEY and CDR2 SVGAGI. This CDR3 contains 15 residues. The CDR3 protein is CASSYGWGTNSPLHF. The CDR3 coding sequence is TGTGCCAGCAGTTACGGTTGGGGGACTAATTCACCCCTCCACTTT.

The chain carries TRBV4-2 and TRBJ1-2; possible D gene TRBD1, 5 bases. V shed 4 bases and J shed 2 bases, with 14 bases lying between them. Germline V gives CDR1 LGHNA, CDR2 YNFKEQ. This CDR3 spans 15 amino acids. CDR3 DNA sequence: TGTGCCAGCAGCCTAGAATCAGGGAGCAACTATGGCTACACCTTC. As protein: CASSLESGSNYGYTF.

The J gene is TRBJ2-7, the V gene TRBV21-1; the table's D call TRBD1 went unverified against the DNA. TRBV21-1 constitutes a pseudogene. This CDR3 is 15 amino acids long. In DNA, the CDR3 is TGTGCCAGCAGCAAGGGGACAGGGCGGCCCTACGAGCAGTACGTC. As protein: CASSKGTGRPYEQYV.

V and J are TRBV7-6 and TRBJ2-5; D uncertain. Per germline, CDR1 SGHVS and CDR2 FNYEAQ. V lost 1 base to trimming and J lost 4 bases, with 10 bases between them. This CDR3 is built from 14 residues. The DNA of the CDR3 is TGTGCCAGCAGCTTAGACGCTCGATTAGAGACCCAGTACTTC. Amino acids: CASSLDARLETQYF.

J is TRBJ2-1 and V is TRBV6-1; the match to TRBD1 covers 7 bases. The CDR3 covers 16 residues. V lost 4 bases to trimming and J lost 6 bases; unmatched junction nucleotides: 12. Germline V lookup: CDR1 MNHNS, CDR2 SASEGT. CDR3 in amino acids: CASSADDRAPRNEQFF. DNA of the CDR3: TGTGCCAGCAGTGCGGACGACAGGGCTCCCCGCAATGAGCAGTTCTTC.

The chain combines TRBV6-5 with TRBJ1-2; TRBD1 aligns across 7 bases. The germline CDR1 and CDR2 sequences are MNHEY and SVGAGI. The V segment lost 5 bases and the J segment 5 bases; nucleotides outside the gene matches: 11. The CDR3 loop spans 15 amino acids. The CDR3 DNA is TGTGCCAGCAGTCTTAATACAGGGGTTAGGTATGGCTACACCTTC. Translation: CASSLNTGVRYGYTF.

The sample holds a few counts of this clone. The chain recombines TRBV5-4 with TRBJ1-2; D might be TRBD1 (5 bases). In germline, CDR1 is SGHNT, CDR2 YYREEE (reference sequence). The CDR3 sequence is 14 residues long. V shed 4 bases and J shed 8 bases, with 18 bases lying between them. The CDR3 DNA sequence: TGTGCCAGCAGCCTAGACGGGACCGGCGGGGGCTACACCTTC. It is translated as CASSLDGTGGGYTF.

The rearrangement uses TRBV2 and TRBJ1-2, with 7 bases aligning to TRBD1. This CDR3 has 13 amino acids. Trimming cost V 5 bases and J 6 bases; bases outside gene matches: 6. Germline V gene data show CDR1 as SNHLY and CDR2 as FYNNEI. DNA of the CDR3: TGTGCCAGCAGTCGACAGGGCAGGGATGGCTACACCTTC. Its translation: CASSRQGRDGYTF.

This rearrangement joins TRBV7-9 to TRBJ1-1, with unresolved D. Germline assignment: CDR1 SEHNR and CDR2 FQNEAQ (reference sequence). V dropped 1 base and J dropped 5 bases, with 14 bases sitting between them. This CDR3 comprises 15 residues. CDR3 residues: CASSLEGALGTEAFF. In DNA form, the CDR3 reads TGTGCCAGCAGCTTAGAGGGAGCTTTGGGGACTGAAGCTTTCTTT.

Only a few counts were recorded for this clone. The chain recombines TRBV9 with TRBJ1-1; D not certain. Germline assignment: CDR1 SGDLS and CDR2 YYNGEE. The V gene lost 6 bases and the J gene lost 0 bases, with 12 bases spanning the gap. CDR3 length: 14 amino acids. In DNA, the CDR3 is TGTGCCAGCACATGGGGAGAACTGAACACTGAAGCTTTCTTT. Translation: CASTWGELNTEAFF.

By share, this clone counts as large. V usage is TRBV2 and J usage is TRBJ1-1, with 9 bases that match TRBD1. V gave up 5 bases and J gave up 5 bases; unmatched junction bases: 6. From germline, CDR1 is SNHLY and CDR2 FYNNEI. The CDR3 is 14 amino acids. Here the CDR3 reads CASSLGTGRTEAFF. In nucleotides, the CDR3 is TGTGCCAGCAGTCTCGGGACAGGGCGGACTGAAGCTTTCTTT.

The chain couples TRBV28 to TRBJ1-5; D is undetermined. The CDR3 is 15 residues long. Per germline, CDR1 MDHEN and CDR2 SYDVKM. Trimming took off 5 bases at V and 0 bases at J, with 11 bases between the two ends. The CDR3 DNA reads TGTGCCAGCAGTCCGCCGGGGTTTAGCAATCAGCCCCAGCATTTT. Its translation: CASSPPGFSNQPQHF.

This rearrangement joins TRBV25-1 to TRBJ1-4; a weak D match, TRBD1 (6 bases). This CDR3 region has 15 residues. Germline V gene sequence: CDR1 MGHDK, CDR2 SYGVNS. V lost 2 bases, J lost 4 bases, and 11 bases lay in between. CDR3 bases: TGTGCCAGCAGTGAACCAGGGGTTAATAATGAAAAACTGTTTTTT. Translating gives CASSEPGVNNEKLFF.

The chain recombines TRBV5-1 with TRBJ1-2, with D perhaps matching TRBD1 (6 bases). Germline V gene lookup returns CDR1 SGHRS and CDR2 YFSETQ. V was shortened by 6 bases and J by 8 bases, with 23 bases between the two germline ends. The CDR3 contains 15 residues. CDR3 loop: CASNTIGAGAKGYTF. In DNA form, the CDR3 reads TGCGCCAGCAACACAATAGGTGCAGGGGCCAAGGGCTACACCTTC.

The chain couples TRBV4-1 to TRBJ2-1; 7 bases map to TRBD2. The length of the CDR3 is 16 residues. J gave up 7 bases and V 3 bases, and 12 bases lay outside the gene matches. Germline V CDR1 and CDR2: MGHRA, YSYEKL. The CDR3 region has the DNA TGCGCCAGCAGCCAGAGTTTGGGGGAGGGCCAAAATGAGCAGTTCTTC. It is translated as CASSQSLGEGQNEQFF.

This rearrangement joins TRBV9 to TRBJ1-3, with a weak D call TRBD1 (5 bases). V lost 3 bases, J lost 4 bases, and 17 bases lay in between. The CDR3 is made up of 16 amino acids. CDR1 is SGDLS, CDR2 YYNGEE, per germline. This chain's CDR3 is CASSDRLEGQGNTIYF. In nucleotides, the CDR3 is TGTGCCAGCAGCGATCGGTTGGAGGGGCAAGGAAACACCATATATTTT. Drawing the rest from reference TRBV9 and TRBJ1-3, the complete variable domain is DSGVTQTPKHLITATGQRVTLRCSPRSGDLSVYWYQQSLDQGLQFLIQYYNGEERAKGNILERFSAQQFPDLHSELNLSSLELGDSALYFCASSDRLEGQGNTIYFGEGSWLTVV.